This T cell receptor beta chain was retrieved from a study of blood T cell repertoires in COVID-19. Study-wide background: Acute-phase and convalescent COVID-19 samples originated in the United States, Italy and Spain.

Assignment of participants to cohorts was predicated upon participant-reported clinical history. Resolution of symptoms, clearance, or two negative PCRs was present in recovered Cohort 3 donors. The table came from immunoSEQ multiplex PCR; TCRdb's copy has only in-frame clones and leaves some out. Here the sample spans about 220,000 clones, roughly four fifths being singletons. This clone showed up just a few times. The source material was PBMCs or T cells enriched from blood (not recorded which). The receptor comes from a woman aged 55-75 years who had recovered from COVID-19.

The CDR3 DNA sequence: TGTGCCAGCAGCTTAACGGGGCGGGATACGCAGTATTTT. Translating gives CASSLTGRDTQYF. The V and J genes are TRBV7-3 and TRBJ2-3; D perhaps matches TRBD1 (5 bases). The CDR3 runs to 13 residues. Trimming stripped 0 bases from V and 6 bases from J, with 7 bases between. Germline V CDR1 and CDR2: SGHTA, FQGTGA.